The 14 T cell receptor beta chains presented below share a single source sample, sequenced in a study of blood T cell repertoires in COVID-19. Sequenced by immunoSEQ multiplex PCR; TCRdb stores in-frame clones only, minus some. The sample includes 250,000 to 300,000 clones, 89% of them seen just once. Sequenced material: peripheral blood. The receptor source for this set is a man aged 50 to 60 with acute or convalescent COVID-19.

The chain combines TRBV24-1 with TRBJ2-7; the D is unclear. This CDR3 spans 16 amino acids. Trimming removed 0 bases at V and 2 bases at J, with 13 bases between. Germline CDR1 reads KGHDR; CDR2 reads SFDVKD. DNA for the CDR3: TGTGCCACCAGTGATTTGAACAGTATCCTAACCTACGAGCAGTACTTC. Amino acid sequence: CATSDLNSILTYEQYF.

The chain is built from TRBV7-9 and TRBJ1-4; 10 nucleotides match TRBD1. Germline V CDR1 and CDR2: SEHNR, FQNEAQ (reference sequence). There are 14 residues in the CDR3. V lost 4 bases and J lost 6; bases outside the gene matches: 2. DNA of the CDR3: TGTGCCAGCAGCTCCGGGACAGGGGATGAAAAACTGTTTTTT. It is translated as CASSSGTGDEKLFF. Full variable domain (remainder filled in from reference TRBV7-9 and TRBJ1-4): DTGVSQNPRHKITKRGQNVTFRCDPISEHNRLYWYRQTLGQGPEFLTYFQNEAQLEKSRLLSDRFSAERPKGSFSTLEIQRTEQGDSAMYLCASSSGTGDEKLFFGSGTQLSVL.

The rearrangement links TRBV2 to TRBJ1-2; 8 nucleotides match TRBD1. This CDR3 region has 12 residues. V shed 10 bases, J shed 3 bases, and the junction held 4 bases outside the gene matches. Germline V gene data show CDR1 as SNHLY and CDR2 as FYNNEI. CDR3 DNA sequence: TGTGCCACGGGACAGGTTTACTATGGCTACACCTTC. The encoded protein is CATGQVYYGYTF.

The gene calls are TRBV19 and TRBJ1-1, with 9 nucleotides matching TRBD1. CDR3 length equals 16 residues. Germline values: CDR1 LNHDA, CDR2 SQIVND (reference sequence). V shed 6 bases, J shed 1 base, and the junction held 9 bases outside the gene matches. The CDR3 nucleotides are TGTGCCAGTAGGGTCCCGGGACAGGGAGGGAACACTGAAGCTTTCTTT. The encoded protein is CASRVPGQGGNTEAFF.

This chain joins TRBV7-9 and TRBJ2-2, with D possibly TRBD1 on 6 matching bases. V shed 1 base and J shed 3 bases, with 12 bases lying between them. CDR1 SEHNR and CDR2 FQNEAQ come from the germline V gene (reference sequence). This CDR3 region has 16 residues. The CDR3 nucleotides are TGTGCCAGCAGCTTAGGGTGGCAGGGGTACACCGGGGAGCTGTTTTTT. It encodes CASSLGWQGYTGELFF.

This chain links TRBV13 with TRBJ2-7; TRBD2 is a possible D gene (6 bases). The CDR3 is 14 amino acids. Germline V gene data show CDR1 as PRHDT and CDR2 as FYEKMQ (reference sequence). V was cut by 4 bases and J by 2 bases, with 12 bases left in between. The CDR3 reads CASSWGDGTYEQYF. The CDR3 region has the DNA TGTGCCAGCAGCTGGGGGGACGGAACCTACGAGCAGTACTTC.

The chain joins TRBV7-9 to TRBJ1-6, with 7 bases identical to TRBD1. Germline V gene data show CDR1 as SEHNR and CDR2 as FQNEAQ (reference sequence). The CDR3 has 15 amino acids. V shed 4 bases, J shed 7 bases, and the junction held 7 bases outside the gene matches. CDR3 in amino acids: CASSSQTGMNSPLHF. The CDR3 nucleotides read TGTGCCAGCAGCTCACAGACAGGGATGAATTCACCCCTCCACTTT.

The genes are TRBV18 and TRBJ2-7; D may be TRBD1 (6 bases). Germline V CDR1 and CDR2: KGHSH, LQKENI. This CDR3 region has 15 residues. V lost 3 bases and J 0 bases, leaving 12 bases between the germline ends. This chain's CDR3 is CASSPVRGSSYEQYF. The CDR3 DNA reads TGTGCCAGCTCACCGGTCAGGGGTAGCTCCTACGAGCAGTACTTC.

The CDR3, as DNA: TGTGCCTGGGACTCAGGGGGCCACTCTGGAAACACCATATATTTT. Protein product: CAWDSGGHSGNTIYF. The chain employs TRBV30 and TRBJ1-3; TRBD1 matches at 8 bases. CDR1 and CDR2 from the germline V gene are GTSNPN and SVGIG (reference sequence). Trimming cost V 5 bases and J 0 bases; bases outside gene matches: 6. The CDR3 sequence is 15 residues long.

Written as DNA, the CDR3 is TGTGCCAGCAGCAGAAGGGGGCAGGGAGAAGCTTTCTTT. Translation: CASSRRGQGEAFF. The rearrangement links TRBV12-3 or TRBV12-4 to TRBJ1-1; 7 positions match TRBD1. V dropped 6 bases and J dropped 8; count of bases not matched to a gene: 9. CDR3 length equals 13 residues.

This chain links TRBV19 with TRBJ1-1, with 8 bases identical to TRBD1. From germline, CDR1 is LNHDA and CDR2 SQIVND (reference sequence). This CDR3 is built from 13 residues. V dropped 7 bases and J dropped 5; count of bases not matched to a gene: 6. The CDR3 sequence: CASTRDRRTEAFF. For the CDR3, the DNA is TGTGCCAGTACCCGGGACAGGAGAACTGAAGCTTTCTTT. Together with reference TRBV19 and TRBJ1-1, the CDR3 gives the full variable domain: DGGITQSPKYLFRKEGQNVTLSCEQNLNHDAMYWYRQDPGQGLRLIYYSQIVNDFQKGDIAEGYSVSREKKESFPLTVTSAQKNPTAFYLCASTRDRRTEAFFGQGTRLTVV.

The CDR3 DNA reads as TGTGCCAGCAGCTTAGTCTTGCCCGGAGGTTACACCTTC. Its protein is CASSLVLPGGYTF. The chain joins TRBV7-9 to TRBJ1-2, with D unresolved. Deletions cut 1 base from V and 11 bases from J, with 14 bases between. This CDR3 contains 13 residues. Germline V lookup: CDR1 SEHNR, CDR2 FQNEAQ (reference sequence).

The chain carries TRBV14 and TRBJ1-1; 7 nucleotides match TRBD1. Unmatched junction bases numbered 12, after V lost 2 bases and J lost 12 bases. The V gene's germline CDR1 is SGHDN and CDR2 FVKESK. The CDR3 totals 14 residues. The CDR3 bases are TGTGCCAGCAGCCAAATCTACGAGGAGGGGGCTTCTTTCTTT. Amino acids: CASSQIYEEGASFF.

The chain joins TRBV3-1 (or the pseudogene TRBV3-2) to TRBJ1-6; D call uncertain. Germline lookup yields CDR1 LGHDT and CDR2 YNNKEL (reference sequence). V lost 0 bases and J lost 8, with 17 bases in between. The CDR3 is made up of 17 amino acids. CDR3 region: CASSQDSRGMGYSPLHF. The CDR3 nucleotides read TGTGCCAGCAGCCAAGATAGTCGGGGAATGGGATATTCACCCCTCCACTTT.